This TCR beta chain was identified during a study of identical twins. Study findings and constraints: Out-of-frame alpha sequences common to twins exhibited an excess of low generation probability. The authors noted that invariant MAIT and iNKT cells could partly confound zero-insertion analyses.

CDR3 length equals 17 residues. Germline CDR1 reads SGHRS; CDR2 reads YFSETQ. Trimming pared 0 bases from V and 5 bases from J, leaving 18 bases between. For this clonotype: The antigen is undetermined.

TCRdb used MiXCR to reprocess the 5' RACE reads, holding one entry per CDR3 protein. The table includes about 530,000 distinct CDR3 sequences, around 15% detected once. The sample was also linked to a second study, of yellow fever vaccine responses in identical twins. That source reports: Twins reportedly had a vaccine T cell response that seemed partly convergent, partly personalized.

This clonotype originated in a woman aged 18-29 years in good health. Specimen: CD4+ T cells sorted from blood. The chain recombines TRBV5-1 with TRBJ2-1, with D perhaps given as TRBD1 or TRBD2 (6 bases each). CDR3 DNA sequence: TGCGCCAGCAGCTTGGCGGGTTGGGGGGCTCGGCACAATGAGCAGTTCTTC. Protein: CASSLAGWGARHNEQFF.